This T cell receptor beta chain was found in a study of blood T cell repertoires in COVID-19. In the study overall: Spain, Italy and the United States supplied samples that represented acute and convalescent COVID-19.

Those enrolled, adults aged roughly 18 to 100 years, came from roughly 23 US areas. Researchers sorted participants into cohorts using their self-reported clinical history. Recovered Cohort 3 donors showed two negative PCRs, clearance, or symptom resolution. The germline V gene has CDR1 GTSNPN and CDR2 SVGIG (reference sequence). V lost 8 bases, J lost 3 bases, and 13 bases lay in between. The length of the CDR3 is 12 residues. TCRdb keeps only in-frame clones here, not all; method: immunoSEQ multiplex PCR. The repertoire holds some 340,000 clones, with under 85% as singletons. This chain links TRBV30 with TRBJ1-2, with D unclear. The TCR was taken from a woman in her forties or fifties who had recovered from COVID-19. The specimen was PBMCs or T cells enriched from blood (not recorded which). The CDR3 DNA sequence: TGTGCCCTTGGAGGCTTTGACTATGGCTACACCTTC. This codes for CALGGFDYGYTF.